A selection of T cell receptor beta chains follows, all from one sample in a study of blood T cell repertoires in COVID-19. Sequencing was performed with immunoSEQ multiplex PCR; in TCRdb, only in-frame clones are kept and a portion is missing. Of around 190,000 clones in the sample, around 80% are singletons; the top ten hold 6.5% to 7%. Sequencing was done on a sample of peripheral blood. The receptors stem from a man between 65 and 79 years old with active or convalescent COVID-19. The CDR3 runs from the conserved cysteine through the conserved F or W. The D gene is left open where the match is weak. A clone size is listed for some rows: how often the clone was seen (once, few, many), or a class if it is expanded.

cdr3_nt cdr3_aa v_call d_call j_call clone_size
TGCGCCAGCAGCTTAGGACAGGGAACTGGAAACACCATATATTTT CASSLGQGTGNTIYF TRBV5-1 TRBD1 TRBJ1-3 NA
TGTGCCAGCAGAGACGGCCCCTCGGGTAGGGAGACCCAGTACTTC CASRDGPSGRETQYF TRBV7-2 NA TRBJ2-5 NA
TGTGCCAGCAGCCCCCGTGGCAGCGCTGAAGCTTTCTTT CASSPRGSAEAFF TRBV7-9 NA TRBJ1-1 NA
TGCAGCGTTGCGCAGAAGAACACTGAAGCTTTCTTT CSVAQKNTEAFF TRBV29-1 NA TRBJ1-1 NA
TGTGCCAGCAGCGTAAGCGGGTCCTCCTACAATGAGCAGTTCTTC CASSVSGSSYNEQFF TRBV9 NA TRBJ2-1 once
TGCGCCAGCAGCCAAGATCCAGGGTATTATGGCTACACCTTC CASSQDPGYYGYTF TRBV4-1 NA TRBJ1-2 NA
TGTGCCAGCAGCTTTAGCAAGAACACTGAAGCTTTCTTT CASSFSKNTEAFF TRBV5-4 NA TRBJ1-1 many
TGCGCCAGCAGCCTCGGGACTCTTGCTATGTACCAAGAGACCCAGTACTTC CASSLGTLAMYQETQYF TRBV5-1 NA TRBJ2-5 NA
TGCAGCGTTGGTCGGGAGGGGGTAGGGCAGTTCTTC CSVGREGVGQFF TRBV29-1 TRBD2 TRBJ2-1 NA
TGCAGTGTAGGGCGGGGAGGGGAGCAGTTCTTC CSVGRGGEQFF TRBV20-1 TRBD2 TRBJ2-1 NA
TGTGCCAGCAGCCGTAACTATGGCTACACCTTC CASSRNYGYTF TRBV12-3/TRBV12-4 NA TRBJ1-2 once
TGTGCCAGCAGCTTAGCAGTTATGGGAGATCAGCCCCAGCATTTT CASSLAVMGDQPQHF TRBV7-8 NA TRBJ1-5 once
TGTGCCAGCAGCCAACAGAGGACAGACTCTGGAAACACCATATATTTT CASSQQRTDSGNTIYF TRBV4-2 NA TRBJ1-3 once
TGTGCCAGCAGTGCTGAGGACAGGGGACCTGAAGCTTTCTTT CASSAEDRGPEAFF TRBV27 TRBD1 TRBJ1-1 NA
TGTGCCTGGAGTGTACTCGCGGGAGATTTCGAGCAGTACTTC CAWSVLAGDFEQYF TRBV30 TRBD2 TRBJ2-7 NA
TGTGCCAGTAGACCGGGGGGAAACAATCAGCCCCAGCATTTT CASRPGGNNQPQHF TRBV19 NA TRBJ1-5 few
TGTGCCTGGAGCTCTGGGCCCAATCAGCCCCAGCATTTT CAWSSGPNQPQHF TRBV30 NA TRBJ1-5 NA
TGCGCCAGCAGCTTGAGGAAGCGGGAGGATACGCAGTATTTT CASSLRKREDTQYF TRBV5-1 TRBD2 TRBJ2-3 once
TGTGCCACCAGTGATTCCGGGAGGGGGGAGGCGGAGACCCAGTACTTC CATSDSGRGEAETQYF TRBV24-1 TRBD2 TRBJ2-5 once
TGTGCCAGCAGCCCCCATAGCGTCGGGAACGGGGAGCTGTTTTTT CASSPHSVGNGELFF TRBV7-3 NA TRBJ2-2 NA
TGCAGCGCTGTAGACCGTAATGGCTACACCTTC CSAVDRNGYTF TRBV29-1 NA TRBJ1-2 NA
TGTGCCAGCAGCCCGGACATTTACGAGCAGTACTTC CASSPDIYEQYF TRBV6-5 NA TRBJ2-7 NA
TGCGCCAGCAGCCGTCTGACGTTTGGACAGGGGTTAACTGAAGCTTTCTTT CASSRLTFGQGLTEAFF TRBV5-1 TRBD1 TRBJ1-1 NA
TGCGCCAGCAGCCTGTGGACTAGCGGGGGGCGCACAGATACGCAGTATTTT CASSLWTSGGRTDTQYF TRBV5-1 TRBD2 TRBJ2-3 NA
TGTGCCAGTAGTGTCCGGGACAGGGGTCAGCCCCAGCATTTT CASSVRDRGQPQHF TRBV19 TRBD1 TRBJ1-5 NA
TGTGCCAGCAGCGTAGGGGAGGGAATAAGGCATCCAGATACGCAGTATTTT CASSVGEGIRHPDTQYF TRBV9 TRBD2 TRBJ2-3 NA
TGTGCCATCAGTGGGGGGACTGAGTTCAATTCACCCCTCCACTTT CAISGGTEFNSPLHF TRBV10-3 NA TRBJ1-6 NA
TGCGCCAGCAGCAGGGACACTGAGGGACAGCCCCAGCATTTT CASSRDTEGQPQHF TRBV5-1 NA TRBJ1-5 NA
TGTGCCAGCAGCCCCGTCACAGATACGCAGTATTTT CASSPVTDTQYF TRBV21-1 NA TRBJ2-3 once
TGTGCCAGCGTAAACGGGAGGAGACAGTTTTATAGCAATCAGCCCCAGCATTTT CASVNGRRQFYSNQPQHF TRBV6-4 NA TRBJ1-5 NA
TGTGCCAGTTCCCTATCCGGGGTTGAGACCCAGTACTTC CASSLSGVETQYF TRBV12-3/TRBV12-4 NA TRBJ2-5 NA
TGTGCCAGTAGTATGGCGGGAGCGGAGAAGGGCTACACCTTC CASSMAGAEKGYTF TRBV19 NA TRBJ1-2 NA
TGTGCCAGCAGTGCGGGAGATACGCAGTATTTT CASSAGDTQYF TRBV2 NA TRBJ2-3 NA
TGTGCCTGGAATACAGGGACCATCTCTGGGGCCAACGTCCTGACTTTC CAWNTGTISGANVLTF TRBV30 NA TRBJ2-6 NA
TGTGCCAGCAGTGGGCAACTAAGCACAGATACGCAGTATTTT CASSGQLSTDTQYF TRBV2 NA TRBJ2-3 NA
TGTGCCAGCAGCAGGGGTAGAGGCGCGGAGCTGTTTTTT CASSRGRGAELFF TRBV6-5 NA TRBJ2-2 NA
TGTGCCAGCAGCTTGGACAGAAGTGGAAACACCATATATTTT CASSLDRSGNTIYF TRBV5-8 NA TRBJ1-3 NA
TGTGCCAGTAGTATACTCGGTCTTGGGCTTATCTTT CASSILGLGLIF TRBV19 NA TRBJ1-1 NA
TGTGCCACCAGTGTTCCCACAGGATCCTATGGCTACACCTTC CATSVPTGSYGYTF TRBV24-1 NA TRBJ1-2 NA
TGTGCCTGGAGTTCAAACAGGGGGTGGACTGAAGCTTTCTTT CAWSSNRGWTEAFF TRBV30 TRBD1 TRBJ1-1 NA
TGTGCCAGCAGCCTAAGACAGGGGAACACTGAAGCTTTCTTT CASSLRQGNTEAFF TRBV6-5 TRBD1 TRBJ1-1 NA